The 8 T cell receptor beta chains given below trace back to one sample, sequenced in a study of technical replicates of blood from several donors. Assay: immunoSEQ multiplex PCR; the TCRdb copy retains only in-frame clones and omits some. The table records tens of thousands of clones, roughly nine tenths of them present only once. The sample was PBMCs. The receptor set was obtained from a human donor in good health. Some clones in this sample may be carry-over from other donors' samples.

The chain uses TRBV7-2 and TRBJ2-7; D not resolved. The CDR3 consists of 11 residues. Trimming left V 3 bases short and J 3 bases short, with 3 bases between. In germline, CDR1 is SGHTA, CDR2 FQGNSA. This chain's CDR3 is CASSFNYEQYF. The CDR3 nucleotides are TGTGCCAGCAGCTTTAACTACGAGCAGTACTTC. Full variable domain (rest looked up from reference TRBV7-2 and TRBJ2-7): GAGVSQSPSNKVTEKGKDVELRCDPISGHTALYWYRQSLGQGLEFLIYFQGNSAPDKSGLPSDRFSAERTGGSVSTLTIQRTQQEDSAVYLCASSFNYEQYFGPGTRLTVT.

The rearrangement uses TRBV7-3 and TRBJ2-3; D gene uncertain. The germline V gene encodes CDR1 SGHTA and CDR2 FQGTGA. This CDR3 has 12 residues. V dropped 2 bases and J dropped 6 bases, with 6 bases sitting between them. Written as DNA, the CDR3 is TGTGCCAGCAGCTTACTCGGGGATACGCAGTATTTT. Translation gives CASSLLGDTQYF.

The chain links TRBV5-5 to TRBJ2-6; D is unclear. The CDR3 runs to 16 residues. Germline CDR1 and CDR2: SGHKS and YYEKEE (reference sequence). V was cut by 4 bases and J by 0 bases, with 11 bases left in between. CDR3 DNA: TGTGCCAGCAGCGCCTTACCGAGCTCTGGGGCCAACGTCCTGACTTTC. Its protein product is CASSALPSSGANVLTF.

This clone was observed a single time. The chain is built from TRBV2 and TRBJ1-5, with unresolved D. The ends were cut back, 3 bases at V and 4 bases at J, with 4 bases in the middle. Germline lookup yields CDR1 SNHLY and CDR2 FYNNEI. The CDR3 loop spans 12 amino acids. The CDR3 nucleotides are TGTGCCAGCAGTGACACTAATCAGCCCCAGCATTTT. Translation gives CASSDTNQPQHF.

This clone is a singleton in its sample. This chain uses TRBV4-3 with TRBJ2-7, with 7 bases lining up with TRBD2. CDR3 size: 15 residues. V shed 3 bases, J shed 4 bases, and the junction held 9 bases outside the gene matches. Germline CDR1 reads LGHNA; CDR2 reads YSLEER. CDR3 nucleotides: TGCGCCAGCAGCCAGGAGCGGGAAAGTGGTTACGAGCAGTACTTC. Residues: CASSQERESGYEQYF.

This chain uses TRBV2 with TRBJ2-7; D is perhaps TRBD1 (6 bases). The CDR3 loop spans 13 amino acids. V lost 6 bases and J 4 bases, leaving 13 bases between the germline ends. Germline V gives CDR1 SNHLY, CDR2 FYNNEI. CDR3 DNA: TGTGCCAGCAGCAGACCAGGGGCGTACGAGCAGTACTTC. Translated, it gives CASSRPGAYEQYF. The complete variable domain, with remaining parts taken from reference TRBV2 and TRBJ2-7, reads EPEVTQTPSHQVTQMGQEVILRCVPISNHLYFYWYRQILGQKVEFLVSFYNNEISEKSEIFDDQFSVERPDGSNFTLKIRSTKLEDSAMYFCASSRPGAYEQYFGPGTRLTVT.

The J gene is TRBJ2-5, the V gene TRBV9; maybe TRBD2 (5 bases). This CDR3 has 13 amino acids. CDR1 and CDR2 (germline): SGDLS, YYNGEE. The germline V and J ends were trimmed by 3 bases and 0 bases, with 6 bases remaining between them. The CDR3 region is CASSGGYQETQYF. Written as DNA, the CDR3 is TGTGCCAGCAGCGGAGGGTACCAAGAGACCCAGTACTTC. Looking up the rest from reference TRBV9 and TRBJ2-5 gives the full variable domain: DSGVTQTPKHLITATGQRVTLRCSPRSGDLSVYWYQQSLDQGLQFLIQYYNGEERAKGNILERFSAQQFPDLHSELNLSSLELGDSALYFCASSGGYQETQYFGPGTRLLVL.

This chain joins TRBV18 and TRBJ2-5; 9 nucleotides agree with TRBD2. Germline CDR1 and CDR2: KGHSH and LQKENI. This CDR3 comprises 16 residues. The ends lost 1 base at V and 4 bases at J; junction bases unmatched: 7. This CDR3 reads CASSPQQTSGGETQYF. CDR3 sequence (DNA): TGTGCCAGCTCACCACAGCAGACTAGCGGCGGAGAGACCCAGTACTTC.